This TCR beta chain appears in the sequencing data of a study of blood T cell repertoires in COVID-19 (dated by TCRdb to about 2020). General notes on the study: Samples from collaborators originated in the United States, Italy and Spain and spanned both the acute and convalescent phases of COVID-19. The material from the prospective study consisted of cDNA or gDNA derived from T cells, B-cell-depleted T cells, or PBMCs. Where HLA class I and class II types were available, the types were taken from metadata supplied by the sample provider, not from assay-based typing. Samples came from the ongoing ImmuneRACE study (first 160 participants) plus 1,254 subjects from 6 global collaborators. Subjects who had been exposed to COVID-19, were actively infected with it, or had recovered from it provided the deeply sampled blood TCRbeta repertoires that made up the dataset. The repertoires were released in a freely available public database intended as a resource for research on the immune response to SARS-CoV-2. The sample metadata nearly always contained a de-identified subject ID, COVID-19 status, age in years and sex. Beyond this particular receptor, the publication reports: The quantity of clinical and demographic metadata differed by source and by participant and was supplied without curation.

The immunoSEQ Assay, a bias-controlled multiplex PCR, was used to amplify TCRbeta CDR3 regions from genomic DNA. As for the authors' bioinformatics: The number of nucleated cells in each sample was estimated by amplification of reference gene primers within the assay. Sequence reads were collapsed and filtered to measure the absolute abundance of every unique TCRbeta CDR3 rearrangement. For each sample, productive Simpson clonality was calculated by taking the square root of Simpson's diversity index across productive rearrangements. Imported from immuneACCESS, the table was reduced by TCRdb to in-frame sequences with V and J called. These copies leave out some clones; in studies compared against another copy, an unresolved V gene accounts for under half, and the cause of the remainder is not known. That table is the source of V, J and clone size, and D and trimming were worked out from the DNA. The sample records roughly 150,000 clones, more than 80% of which are singletons. The top ten constitute around 16% of the sample.

Comment on this clone: Its antigen has not been determined. No base qualities exist here, and no much larger clone lies one base off it.

The collaborating institutions used their own protocols to collect whole blood in K2EDTA tubes. For TCRbeta analysis, collaborators shipped samples as frozen whole blood, isolated PBMCs, or DNA extracted from either of those sample types. The receptor comes from a woman aged 40 to 50 with acute or convalescent COVID-19. Sequenced material: peripheral blood.

DNA sequence: TGTGCCACCAGTGATTTGGGGACTACGCCCTACAATGAGCAGTTCTTC. Its product reads: CATSDLGTTPYNEQFF. The chain was built from TRBV24-1 and TRBJ2-1, with 7 bases in between that match TRBD2. V is cut back by 0 bases and J by 2 bases, with 3 bases in the junction unmatched. Its CDR3 holds 16 amino acids, cysteine through phenylalanine. The entry retains the CDR3 DNA only, 48 bases that are in frame from base 1. The germline V gene yields KGHDR for CDR1 and SFDVKD for CDR2.